This T cell receptor (beta chain) was obtained from a study of OX40 agonist ivuxolimab in advanced cancers. About the research overall: In this trial design, patients received ivuxolimab intravenously at 0.01 to 10 mg/kg every 2 weeks. A mean age of around 66 years, range about 20 to 79, was recorded, and 82.7% were male.

The germline V gene encodes CDR1 SGHRS and CDR2 YFSETQ. Trimming cost V 10 bases and J 1 base, with 8 bases left between them. CDR3 length: 12 amino acids. Repertoires were generated with immunoSEQ multiplex PCR, while TCRdb's copy carries only in-frame clones and drops some. This table has tens of thousands of clones, about 89% appearing once. This TCR derives from an adult with an advanced solid tumor such as melanoma, head and neck, liver or kidney cancer. The genes are TRBV5-1 and TRBJ2-2; no reliable D call. Sequencing used CD4+ or CD8+ T cells sorted from blood, obtained in a trial of the OX40 agonist ivuxolimab. Written as DNA, the CDR3 is TGCGCCCAGATATTGAACACCGGGGAGCTGTTTTTT. Amino acids: CAQILNTGELFF.